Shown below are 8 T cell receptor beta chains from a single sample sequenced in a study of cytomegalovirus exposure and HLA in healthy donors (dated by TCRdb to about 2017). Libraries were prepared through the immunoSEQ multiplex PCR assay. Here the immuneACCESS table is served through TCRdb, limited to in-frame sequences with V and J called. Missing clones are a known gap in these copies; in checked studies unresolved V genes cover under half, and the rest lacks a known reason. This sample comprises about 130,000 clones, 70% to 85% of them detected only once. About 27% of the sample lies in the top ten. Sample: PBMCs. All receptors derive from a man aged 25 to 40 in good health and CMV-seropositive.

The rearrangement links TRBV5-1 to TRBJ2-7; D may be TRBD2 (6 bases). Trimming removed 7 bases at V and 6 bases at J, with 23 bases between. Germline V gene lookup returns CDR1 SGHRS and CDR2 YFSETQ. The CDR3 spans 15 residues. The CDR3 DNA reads TGCGCCAGCCGTCCTCCGGGACTCCCGACTAGCGAGCAGTACTTC. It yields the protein CASRPPGLPTSEQYF.

CDR3 nucleotides: TGTGCCAGCAGTTATGAGCGGTCAACCACCGGGGAGCTGTTTTTT. Translation gives CASSYERSTTGELFF. The chain uses TRBV6-5 and TRBJ2-2; weak D call: TRBD2 (5 bases). The CDR3 is made up of 15 amino acids. The V end was cut by 3 bases, the J end by 4 bases, with 12 bases between. Germline CDR1 and CDR2: MNHEY and SVGAGI.

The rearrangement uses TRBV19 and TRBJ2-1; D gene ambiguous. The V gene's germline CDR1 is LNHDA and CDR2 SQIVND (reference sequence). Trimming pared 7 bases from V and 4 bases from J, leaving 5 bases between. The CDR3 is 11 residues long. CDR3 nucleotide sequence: TGTGCCAGTATCTTTTACAATGAGCAGTTCTTC. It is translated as CASIFYNEQFF.

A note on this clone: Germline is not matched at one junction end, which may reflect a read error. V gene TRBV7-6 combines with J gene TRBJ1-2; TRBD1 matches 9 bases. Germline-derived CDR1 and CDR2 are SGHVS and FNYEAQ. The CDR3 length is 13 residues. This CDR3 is CASSKYGGQGLIF. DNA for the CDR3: TGTGCCAGCAGCAAATACGGGGGACAGGGCCTTATCTTC.

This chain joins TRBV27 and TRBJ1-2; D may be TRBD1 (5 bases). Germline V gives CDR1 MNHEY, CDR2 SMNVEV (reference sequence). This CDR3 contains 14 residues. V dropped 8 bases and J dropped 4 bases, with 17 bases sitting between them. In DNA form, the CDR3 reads TGTGCCAGCGGTAGGGGATTATGGGTCTATGGCTACACCTTC. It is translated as CASGRGLWVYGYTF.

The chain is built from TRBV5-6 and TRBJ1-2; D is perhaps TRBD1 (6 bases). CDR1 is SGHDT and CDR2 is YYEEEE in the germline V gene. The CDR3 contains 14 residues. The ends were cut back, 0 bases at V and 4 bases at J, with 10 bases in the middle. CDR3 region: CASSLVGQIYGYTF. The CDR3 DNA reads TGTGCCAGCAGCTTGGTTGGACAGATCTATGGCTACACCTTC.

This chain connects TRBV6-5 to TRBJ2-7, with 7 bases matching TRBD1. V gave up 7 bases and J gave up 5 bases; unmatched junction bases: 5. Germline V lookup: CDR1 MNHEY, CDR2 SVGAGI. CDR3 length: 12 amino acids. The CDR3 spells CASTNRGDEQYF. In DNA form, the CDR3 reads TGTGCCAGCACCAACAGGGGCGACGAGCAGTACTTC.

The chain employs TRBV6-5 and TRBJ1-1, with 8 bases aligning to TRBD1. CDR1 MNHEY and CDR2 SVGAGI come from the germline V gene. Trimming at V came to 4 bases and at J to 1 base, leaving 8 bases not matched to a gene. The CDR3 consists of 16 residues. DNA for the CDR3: TGTGCCAGCAGTTCTCCCCCGGGACAGGAGAACACTGAAGCTTTCTTT. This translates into CASSSPPGQENTEAFF.